This T cell receptor beta chain was sequenced for a study of T cell repertoires in cytomegalovirus infection. Study as a whole: Through public TCR beta signatures, both CMV infection and matching HLA type were indicated. Whole-study results and caveats: Clonotype analysis showed dominance of the ex vivo response by HLA-C-restricted CMV-specific TCR beta clonotypes. Cumulative frequency (of public TCR beta family members) identified carriers of CMV plus the relevant HLA.

Trimming cost V 5 bases and J 8 bases; bases outside gene matches: 10. Germline lookup yields CDR1 SGHVS and CDR2 FQNEAQ. The CDR3 sequence is 15 residues long. Using its own MiXCR run on the reads, TCRdb lists one record per CDR3 protein. The repertoire holds fewer than 550,000 distinct CDR3 sequences, with about a quarter as singletons. This clonotype appeared a few times. Its target is not known. This TCR was sampled from a human donor in good health (CMV status not recorded). Some clones in this sample may be carry-over from other donors' samples. Sequenced sample: PBMCs. This sequence joins TRBV7-8 and TRBJ2-1; 9 nucleotides line up with TRBD2. CDR3 residues: CASSQIAGAMDEQFF. Here the CDR3 DNA reads TGTGCCAGCAGCCAGATAGCGGGAGCTATGGATGAGCAGTTCTTC.